The source of this T cell receptor (beta chain) is a study of cytomegalovirus exposure and HLA in healthy donors. Findings and limits, study-wide: A later look showed TCR association rates differing by HLA locus, highest for DRB1 and lowest for HLA-C. Listed as cytomegalovirus-associated were 150 or so TCR beta chains. A missense DCLRE1C variant was associated with V- and J-gene trimming of TCR beta chains in a later analysis, and an independent cohort replicated the association.

The primer mix had 60 Vbeta and 13 Jbeta primers. Generated by immunoSEQ multiplex PCR, the TCRdb table keeps only in-frame clones and is missing some. The sample lists about 130,000 clones, approximately 85% occurring once. This clone has a single count. Antigen: not known. The specimen was PBMCs. The receptor was isolated from a woman between 25 and 40 years old in good health and CMV-seropositive.

The CDR3 spells CASSVGRTGELFF. The CDR3 DNA is TGTGCCAGCAGCGTAGGGAGGACCGGGGAGCTGTTTTTT. The gene calls are TRBV9 and TRBJ2-2, with a possible D match to TRBD2 (5 bases). This CDR3 has 13 residues. Germline-derived CDR1 and CDR2 are SGDLS and YYNGEE. The germline V and J ends were trimmed by 0 bases and 5 bases, with 5 bases remaining between them. The full variable domain, completed using reference TRBV9 and TRBJ2-2, is DSGVTQTPKHLITATGQRVTLRCSPRSGDLSVYWYQQSLDQGLQFLIQYYNGEERAKGNILERFSAQQFPDLHSELNLSSLELGDSALYFCASSVGRTGELFFGEGSRLTVL.